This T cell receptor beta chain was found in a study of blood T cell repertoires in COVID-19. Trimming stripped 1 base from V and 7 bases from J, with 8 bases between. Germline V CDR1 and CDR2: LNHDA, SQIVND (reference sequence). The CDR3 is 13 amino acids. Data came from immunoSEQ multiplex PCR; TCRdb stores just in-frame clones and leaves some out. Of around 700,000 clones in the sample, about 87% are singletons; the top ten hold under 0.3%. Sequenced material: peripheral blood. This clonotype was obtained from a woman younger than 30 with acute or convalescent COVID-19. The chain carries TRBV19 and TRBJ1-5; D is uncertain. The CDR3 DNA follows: TGTGCCAGTAGTATAGGCACGCGGCAGCCCCAGCATTTT. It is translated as CASSIGTRQPQHF.